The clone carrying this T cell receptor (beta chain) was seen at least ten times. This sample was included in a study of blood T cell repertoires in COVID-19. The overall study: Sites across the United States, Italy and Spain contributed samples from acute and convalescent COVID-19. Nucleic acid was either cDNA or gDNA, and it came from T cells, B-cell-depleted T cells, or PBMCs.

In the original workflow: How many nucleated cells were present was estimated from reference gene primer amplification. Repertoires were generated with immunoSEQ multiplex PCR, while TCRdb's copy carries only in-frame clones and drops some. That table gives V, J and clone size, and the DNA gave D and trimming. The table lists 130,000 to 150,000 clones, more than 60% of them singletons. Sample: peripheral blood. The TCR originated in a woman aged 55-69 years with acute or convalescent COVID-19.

As DNA, the CDR3 is TGTGCCAGCAGTTTATCTAATCTGGCCTATGGCTACACCTTC. It translates to CASSLSNLAYGYTF. The rearrangement links TRBV27 to TRBJ1-2; D gene unclear. The V end was cut by 0 bases, the J end by 4 bases, with 9 bases between. Germline values: CDR1 MNHEY, CDR2 SMNVEV (reference sequence). The CDR3 runs 14 residues.